This passage covers 30 T cell receptor beta chains from one sample sequenced in a study of CD8 T cells in ankylosing spondylitis (dated by TCRdb to the late 2010s). Library generation was performed with 5' RACE. This sample was sequenced with an Illumina MiSeq. The public reads were reanalyzed by TCRdb: fastp trimming at Q25, MiXCR alignment, in-frame beta chains only. When rows share a CDR3 protein, they turn into one entry using the most common DNA and genes. Recorded for this sample are some 33,000 distinct CDR3 sequences; 11% to 15% of them occurred a single time. The ten largest make up 36% of the sample. The sample consisted of blood. The origin of the receptors is a male donor with ankylosing spondylitis or in good health (not recorded which).

This clonotype came up a few times. The rearrangement links TRBV27 to TRBJ2-6; no reliable D call. Trimming removed 0 bases from V and 0 bases from J, with 6 bases in between. CDR1 and CDR2 (germline): MNHEY, SMNVEV (reference sequence). CDR3 length: 16 amino acids. CDR3 residues: CASSLSYRSGANVLTF. The CDR3 coding sequence is TGTGCCAGCAGTTTATCGTACCGCTCTGGGGCCAACGTCCTGACTTTC.

Only a few counts were recorded for this clonotype. The CDR3 sequence is CASSRYSNQPQHF. CDR3 DNA sequence: TGTGCCAGCAGCAGATATAGCAATCAGCCCCAGCATTTT. The chain couples TRBV21-1 to TRBJ1-5. TRBV21-1 is reported as a pseudogene. This CDR3 spans 13 amino acids.

This chain connects TRBV4-1 to TRBJ2-2; TRBD1 aligns across 10 bases. The CDR3 totals 17 residues. The ends lost 0 bases at V and 6 bases at J; junction bases unmatched: 7. CDR1 is MGHRA, CDR2 YSYEKL, per germline. Written as DNA, the CDR3 is TGCGCCAGCAGCCAAGATGCCGGGACAGGGGTCTCCGGGGAGCTGTTTTTT. It specifies CASSQDAGTGVSGELFF.

The genes are TRBV7-3 and TRBJ2-2; D may be TRBD1 (6 bases). CDR3 size: 13 residues. Trimming left V 5 bases short and J 5 bases short, with 9 bases between. CDR1 is SGHTA and CDR2 is FQGTGA in the germline V gene. CDR3 sequence: CASSDQGTGELFF. In nucleotides, the CDR3 is TGTGCCAGCAGCGATCAGGGGACCGGGGAGCTGTTTTTT.

This clonotype has only a few counts. The chain links TRBV29-1 to TRBJ2-7, with 13 bases lining up with TRBD2. The V and J ends lost 4 bases and 6 bases, in that order; junction bases with no gene match: 3. The CDR3 spans 13 residues. Germline values: CDR1 SQVTM, CDR2 ANQGSEA. Here the CDR3 reads CSVGTSGSFEQYF. The CDR3 DNA is TGCAGCGTTGGGACTAGCGGGAGTTTCGAGCAGTACTTC.

The genes are TRBV5-1 and TRBJ2-2, with D perhaps TRBD1 (6 bases). Per the germline V gene, CDR1 is SGHRS and CDR2 is YFSETQ. The V and J ends lost 4 bases and 1 base respectively, with 11 bases between them. The CDR3 is 15 residues long. The CDR3 region is CASSPQQGNTGELFF. The CDR3 bases are TGCGCCAGCAGCCCCCAACAGGGGAACACCGGGGAGCTGTTTTTT.

This clonotype appeared a single time. The rearrangement links TRBV6-5 to TRBJ1-4; 7 bases agree with TRBD1. The CDR3 covers 15 residues. The junction had 7 bases not matched to a gene; V was cut back by 5 bases and J by 4 bases. Germline CDR1 is MNHEY and CDR2 is SVGAGI. In DNA, the CDR3 is TGTGCCAGCAGTCCCGGACAGGCGAATAATGAAAAACTGTTTTTT. Its translation is CASSPGQANNEKLFF.

This rearrangement joins TRBV20-1 to TRBJ2-1; no firm D call. The CDR3 has 15 residues. V was shortened by 3 bases and J by 2 bases, with 14 bases between the two germline ends. Germline V lookup: CDR1 DFQATT, CDR2 SNEGSKA (reference sequence). The CDR3 sequence: CSASPDGRTYNEQFF. CDR3 sequence (DNA): TGCAGTGCTAGCCCGGACGGAAGGACCTACAATGAGCAGTTCTTC.

This clonotype was detected ten times or more. The rearrangement links TRBV11-2 to TRBJ2-5; no definite D call. The CDR3 sequence is 14 residues long. Germline CDR1 reads SGHAT; CDR2 reads FQNNGV. V lost 1 base and J 0 bases, leaving 6 bases between the germline ends. The CDR3 DNA is TGTGCCAGCAGCTTAGCACCGTACCAAGAGACCCAGTACTTC. This sequence encodes CASSLAPYQETQYF.

The chain has TRBV5-1 and TRBJ2-3; 7 bases fit TRBD1. CDR3 length: 14 amino acids. CDR1 SGHRS and CDR2 YFSETQ come from the germline V gene. Trimming took 0 bases from V and 9 from J; bases not matched to a gene: 7. The CDR3 here is CASSLGQGQGTQYF. Written as DNA, the CDR3 is TGCGCCAGCAGCTTGGGACAGGGCCAGGGGACGCAGTATTTT.

This clonotype has a handful of counts. The gene calls are TRBV4-3 and TRBJ2-1; D is unclear. V lost 4 bases to trimming and J lost 4 bases, with 14 bases between them. The CDR3 extends over 15 amino acids. CDR1 and CDR2 (germline): LGHNA, YSLEER. Written as DNA, the CDR3 is TGCGCCAGCAGCCCAGAGGCAGATCGGTACAATGAGCAGTTCTTC. Its translation is CASSPEADRYNEQFF.

The chain couples TRBV5-1 to TRBJ1-5, with D maybe TRBD1 (5 bases). This CDR3 comprises 14 residues. The V and J ends lost 0 bases and 7 bases respectively, with 11 bases between them. Germline values: CDR1 SGHRS, CDR2 YFSETQ. Here the CDR3 reads CASSLAQGEQPQHF. The DNA of the CDR3 is TGCGCCAGCAGCTTGGCTCAGGGAGAACAGCCCCAGCATTTT.

This clonotype has only a few counts. This chain connects TRBV7-8 to TRBJ1-4; 7 bases are a match to TRBD1. This CDR3 contains 14 residues. V dropped 5 bases and J dropped 8; count of bases not matched to a gene: 8. Germline CDR1 and CDR2: SGHVS and FQNEAQ. CDR3 residues: CASSPWDRPEKLFF. The CDR3 bases are TGTGCCAGCAGCCCCTGGGACAGACCCGAAAAACTGTTTTTT.

This sequence joins TRBV3-1 and TRBJ2-2, with D possibly matching TRBD1 (6 bases). The germline V gene encodes CDR1 LGHDT and CDR2 YNNKEL (reference sequence). Trimming cost V 5 bases and J 3 bases, with 10 bases left between them. The CDR3 loop spans 14 amino acids. The CDR3 DNA follows: TGTGCCAGCAGCGACGGGACATACACCGGGGAGCTGTTTTTT. Residues: CASSDGTYTGELFF.

The chain recombines TRBV5-1 with TRBJ2-2; 7 nucleotides align to TRBD2. The CDR3 totals 15 residues. CDR1 SGHRS and CDR2 YFSETQ come from the germline V gene. V was pared by 5 bases and J by 1 base, with 5 bases of the junction left unmatched. CDR3 protein: CASRAGTLNTGELFF. The CDR3 DNA sequence: TGCGCCAGCAGAGCGGGAACCTTGAACACCGGGGAGCTGTTTTTT.

This chain links TRBV5-1 with TRBJ2-5; tentative D call: TRBD1 (6 bases). CDR3 length: 15 residues. Between the trimmed V and J ends, which lost 2 bases and 2 bases, there was a span of 13 bases. Germline V lookup: CDR1 SGHRS, CDR2 YFSETQ. The CDR3 DNA is TGCGCCAGCAGCTTCACGACAGGACAGCAAGAGACCCAGTACTTC. Translating gives CASSFTTGQQETQYF.

This chain links TRBV29-1 with TRBJ1-1; D gene uncertain. This CDR3 spans 12 amino acids. Deletions cut 3 bases from V and 10 bases from J, with 15 bases between. Looked up from germline, CDR1 is SQVTM and CDR2 is ANQGSEA. CDR3 protein: CSVDVRVKGAFF. The CDR3 coding sequence is TGCAGCGTTGACGTACGAGTGAAGGGAGCTTTCTTT.

The rearrangement uses TRBV11-3 and TRBJ2-3, with 10 bases fitting TRBD2. Germline V gene data show CDR1 as SGHNT and CDR2 as YENEEA. The V and J ends lost 3 bases and 4 bases, in that order; junction bases with no gene match: 4. This CDR3 has 15 amino acids. DNA of the CDR3: TGTGCCAGCAGCTTGAGCGGGAGGGGGGCAGATACGCAGTATTTT. Protein product: CASSLSGRGADTQYF.

The gene calls are TRBV28 and TRBJ2-3; possibly TRBD1 or TRBD2 for D (5 bases each). There are 16 residues in the CDR3. Germline values: CDR1 MDHEN, CDR2 SYDVKM. V dropped 3 bases and J dropped 2 bases, with 15 bases sitting between them. The CDR3 region has the DNA TGTGCCAGCAGTTTCCCCCTAGGGGAGAACACAGATACGCAGTATTTT. This translates into CASSFPLGENTDTQYF.

V is TRBV20-1 and J is TRBJ2-3; 11 positions match TRBD2. Losses at the gene ends were 3 bases for V and 7 bases for J; bases not matched to a gene: 12. This CDR3 spans 16 amino acids. The germline CDR1 and CDR2 sequences are DFQATT and SNEGSKA (reference sequence). The CDR3 DNA reads TGCAGTGCTAGCGACACTAGCGGGGGAACTATTTATACGCAGTATTTT. Translating gives CSASDTSGGTIYTQYF.

The chain uses TRBV7-3 and TRBJ2-2, with D possibly being TRBD2 (6 bases). The CDR3 is 15 residues long. V lost 3 bases and J 1 base, leaving 9 bases between the germline ends. The germline V gene encodes CDR1 SGHTA and CDR2 FQGTGA. The CDR3 here is CASSFRRGNTGELFF. The CDR3 DNA is TGTGCCAGCAGCTTCCGGCGGGGGAACACCGGGGAGCTGTTTTTT.

The V call is TRBV28, the J call TRBJ2-7; D not certain. Germline values: CDR1 MDHEN, CDR2 SYDVKM. Trimming took off 1 base at V and 7 bases at J, with 11 bases between the two ends. This CDR3 contains 13 residues. In DNA, the CDR3 is TGTGCCAGCAGTTTATCCCGGCGAGGTGAGCAGTACGTC. It yields the protein CASSLSRRGEQYV.

This rearrangement joins TRBV19 to TRBJ1-5, with a possible D match to TRBD1 (5 bases). The V and J ends lost 3 bases and 3 bases respectively, with 9 bases between them. This CDR3 is built from 14 residues. Germline values: CDR1 LNHDA, CDR2 SQIVND (reference sequence). Written as DNA, the CDR3 is TGTGCCAGTAGTATGGCAGGGATCAATCAGCCCCAGCATTTT. Its protein product is CASSMAGINQPQHF.

CDR3 sequence reads: CSADGTGGNQPQHF. The CDR3 DNA reads as TGCAGTGCTGACGGGACAGGGGGCAATCAGCCCCAGCATTTT. The chain joins TRBV20-1 to TRBJ1-5; 10 bases are shared with TRBD1. V gave up 5 bases and J gave up 2 bases; unmatched junction bases: 3. CDR3 length: 14 amino acids. Germline CDR1 and CDR2: DFQATT and SNEGSKA (reference sequence).

The rearrangement joins TRBV7-2 to TRBJ2-3; 10 nucleotides agree with TRBD2. J gave up 1 base and V 5 bases, and 3 bases lay outside the gene matches. The CDR3 contains 15 residues. From germline, CDR1 is SGHTA and CDR2 FQGNSA. In DNA, the CDR3 is TGTGCCAGCAGCGTTACTAGCGGGGGCACAGATACGCAGTATTTT. It specifies CASSVTSGGTDTQYF.

The rearrangement links TRBV12-3 or TRBV12-4 to TRBJ2-2; 13 bases agree with TRBD2. CDR3 length equals 16 residues. The ends lost 6 bases at V and 7 bases at J; junction bases unmatched: 8. CDR3 protein: CASSRTSGRESGELFF. The CDR3 DNA follows: TGTGCCAGCAGCCGGACTAGCGGGAGAGAAAGCGGGGAGCTGTTTTTT.

This clonotype occurred a few times. The chain combines TRBV4-1 with TRBJ2-2; D gene ambiguous. The V and J ends lost 1 base and 7 bases respectively, with 10 bases between them. The CDR3 is 14 amino acids. Looked up from germline, CDR1 is MGHRA and CDR2 is YSYEKL. CDR3 DNA: TGCGCCAGCAGCCAAGTCTCCAGGAGCGGGGAGCTGTTTTTT. This gives the protein CASSQVSRSGELFF.

The chain is built from TRBV5-6 and TRBJ1-6; D is unclear. CDR1 is SGHDT and CDR2 is YYEEEE in the germline V gene. This CDR3 is 16 amino acids long. V lost 0 bases, J lost 7 bases, and 14 bases lay in between. CDR3 sequence reads: CASSLDRRPGNSPLHF. The CDR3 coding sequence is TGTGCCAGCAGCTTGGATCGAAGGCCGGGAAATTCACCCCTCCACTTT.

This clonotype came up a few times. The chain is built from TRBV10-3 and TRBJ2-5; the D is unclear. Trimming shortened V by 10 bases and J by 2 bases, and 20 bases separated the two germline ends. Per germline, CDR1 ENHRY and CDR2 SYGVKD. The CDR3 totals 15 residues. CDR3 residues: CATRRGEVVQETQYF. CDR3 bases: TGTGCCACCCGAAGAGGAGAAGTTGTACAAGAGACCCAGTACTTC.

The table lists this clonotype with a few counts. This chain uses TRBV7-7 with TRBJ2-2, with 8 bases aligning to TRBD1. The CDR3 loop spans 16 amino acids. J lost 2 bases, V lost 5 bases, and 7 bases had no gene match. The germline CDR1 and CDR2 sequences are SSHAT and FNYEAQ (reference sequence). This chain's CDR3 is CASSRIGQGNTGELFF. CDR3 sequence (DNA): TGTGCCAGCAGCCGAATAGGACAGGGAAACACCGGGGAGCTGTTTTTT.